This T cell receptor (beta chain) derives from a study of cytomegalovirus exposure and HLA in healthy donors. General study findings and limits: Presence/absence analyses rested on an assumption that sequencing depth was roughly uniform across donors. A later look showed TCR association rates differing by HLA locus, highest for DRB1 and lowest for HLA-C. Among TCR beta chains, those listed as cytomegalovirus-associated numbered over 150.

Both 60 Vbeta primers and 13 Jbeta primers went into the PCR. TCRdb keeps only in-frame clones here, not all; method: immunoSEQ multiplex PCR. The table shows roughly 120,000 clones, with around 79% occurring only once. As concerns this clone: Its matching antigen is unknown.

Sequenced: PBMCs. The TCR comes from a woman aged 40 to 50 in good health and CMV-seropositive.

CDR3 sequence: CASSMEWWTEAFF. DNA for the CDR3: TGTGCCAGTAGTATGGAGTGGTGGACTGAAGCTTTCTTT. The chain is built from TRBV19 and TRBJ1-1; D is ambiguous. Germline V gene data show CDR1 as LNHDA and CDR2 as SQIVND (reference sequence). The ends were cut back, 3 bases at V and 5 bases at J, with 10 bases in the middle. This CDR3 is built from 13 residues.